A single sample is the source of the 24 T cell receptor beta chains below, sequenced in a study of neurological immune-mediated disorders. TCRdb independently ran MiXCR on the 5' RACE reads; one entry per CDR3 protein. The sample carries more than 25,000 distinct CDR3 sequences, 9% to 14% recorded once. The sequencing sample was made of PBMCs. The receptors come from a woman in her sixties or seventies in good health.

Only one count was recorded for this clonotype. One end of the junction fails to match germline, which may point to a read error. The chain is built from TRBV27 and TRBJ2-1, with 9 bases matching TRBD2. In germline, CDR1 is MNHEY, CDR2 SMNVEV (reference sequence). The CDR3 spans 14 residues. In DNA, the CDR3 is TGTGCAAGCAGGCTAGCGGGGAGAGTCAATGAGCAGTTCTTC. This encodes CASRLAGRVNEQFF.

At least ten counts were recorded for this clonotype. This chain links TRBV3-1 with TRBJ2-2; D ambiguous. This CDR3 has 13 amino acids. Germline V CDR1 and CDR2: LGHDT, YNNKEL (reference sequence). The germline V and J ends were trimmed by 6 bases and 6 bases, with 11 bases remaining between them. Written as DNA, the CDR3 is TGTGCCAGCAGACAAATCGATGCCGGGGAGCTGTTTTTT. This gives the protein CASRQIDAGELFF.

In this sample, this clonotype turned up many times. V usage is TRBV20-1 and J usage is TRBJ2-4; tentatively, D is TRBD2 (6 bases). Per germline, CDR1 DFQATT and CDR2 SNEGSKA (reference sequence). There are 15 residues in the CDR3. Trimming removed 0 bases from V and 0 bases from J, with 9 bases in between. CDR3 amino acids: CSARDLGLAKNIQYF. DNA for the CDR3: TGCAGTGCTAGAGACTTGGGACTAGCCAAAAACATTCAGTACTTC.

Ten or more counts support this clonotype. The chain employs TRBV20-1 and TRBJ2-7; D possibly corresponds to TRBD2 (6 bases). The V and J ends lost 4 bases and 3 bases respectively, with 13 bases between them. Looked up from germline, CDR1 is DFQATT and CDR2 is SNEGSKA (reference sequence). The length of the CDR3 is 13 residues. In DNA form, the CDR3 reads TGCAGTGCTACTTTTCCGGGGGACTACGAGCAGTACTTC. Amino acids: CSATFPGDYEQYF.

This clonotype has a count of ten or more. V is TRBV5-1 and J is TRBJ2-1, with 14 bases fitting TRBD2. With V trimmed by 4 bases and J by 0 bases, 9 bases remained unmatched. From germline, CDR1 is SGHRS and CDR2 YFSETQ. This CDR3 has 19 residues. The DNA for the CDR3 is TGCGCCAGCAGCCTCCCGGGACTAGCGGGGGTACACTCCTACAATGAGCAGTTCTTC. Encoded protein: CASSLPGLAGVHSYNEQFF. The whole variable domain, remainder taken from reference TRBV5-1 and TRBJ2-1, is KAGVTQTPRYLIKTRGQQVTLSCSPISGHRSVSWYQQTPGQGLQFLFEYFSETQRNKGNFPGRFSGRQFSNSRSEMNVSTLELGDSALYLCASSLPGLAGVHSYNEQFFGPGTRLTVL.

A single count supports this clonotype. V is TRBV12-3 or TRBV12-4 and J is TRBJ2-7, with a possible D match to TRBD1 (6 bases). This CDR3 contains 14 residues. V was trimmed by 2 bases and J by 1 base, leaving 9 bases between them. CDR3 sequence (DNA): TGTGCCAGCAGTTTATACAGGGTATCCTACGAGCAGTACTTC. The encoded protein is CASSLYRVSYEQYF.

The sample holds many counts of this clonotype. The chain joins TRBV7-3 to TRBJ2-3; either TRBD1 or TRBD2 may fit D (5 bases each). The CDR3 covers 15 residues. Germline V gene data show CDR1 as SGHTA and CDR2 as FQGTGA. Trimming took 0 bases from V and 3 from J, leaving 10 bases between them. The CDR3 coding sequence is TGTGCCAGCAGCTTAACGGGGCAGCGGACAGATACGCAGTATTTT. Translated: CASSLTGQRTDTQYF. Supplemented by reference TRBV7-3 and TRBJ2-3, the full variable domain reads GAGVSQTPSNKVTEKGKYVELRCDPISGHTALYWYRQSLGQGPEFLIYFQGTGAADDSGLPNDRFFAVRPEGSVSTLKIQRTERGDSAVYLCASSLTGQRTDTQYFGPGTRLTVL.

This clonotype showed up many times. V usage is TRBV20-1 and J usage is TRBJ1-5, with TRBD1 as a possible D gene (6 bases). V lost 3 bases and J lost 2, with 14 bases in between. Germline values: CDR1 DFQATT, CDR2 SNEGSKA (reference sequence). This CDR3 contains 15 residues. CDR3 sequence (DNA): TGCAGTGCTAGCTTTGGACAGTCAGGCAATCAGCCCCAGCATTTT. It codes for CSASFGQSGNQPQHF.

This clonotype was seen at least ten times. The chain couples TRBV6-2 or TRBV6-3 to TRBJ2-5, with D perhaps given as TRBD1 or TRBD2 (5 bases each). The CDR3 length is 13 residues. In germline, CDR1 is MNHEY, CDR2 SVGEGT. With 6 bases removed from V and 2 bases from J, the gap between germline ends came to 10 bases. The chain's CDR3 is CASSGDVQETQYF. DNA of the CDR3: TGTGCCAGCAGCGGGGACGTACAAGAGACCCAGTACTTC.

V gene TRBV20-1 combines with J gene TRBJ2-3; 11 bases line up with TRBD1. Germline V lookup: CDR1 DFQATT, CDR2 SNEGSKA (reference sequence). After removal of 1 base from V and 4 bases from J, the junction contained 7 bases not matched to a gene. The CDR3 consists of 16 residues. The CDR3 DNA sequence: TGCAGTGCTAGAGCCCTGGGACAGGGGGAGGCAGATACGCAGTATTTT. Residues: CSARALGQGEADTQYF.

This clonotype was observed at least ten times. The chain has TRBV12-3 or TRBV12-4 and TRBJ1-5, with D possibly TRBD1 on 6 matching bases. This CDR3 region has 14 residues. Trimming removed 8 bases at V and 6 bases at J, with 17 bases between. CDR3: CASGPARGVQPQHF. DNA for the CDR3: TGTGCCAGCGGTCCAGCCAGGGGAGTTCAGCCCCAGCATTTT.

This clonotype showed up many times. The chain has TRBV7-2 and TRBJ2-3; D unclear. V lost 4 bases to trimming and J lost 6 bases, with 8 bases between them. The germline CDR1 and CDR2 sequences are SGHTA and FQGNSA. The CDR3 extends over 12 amino acids. For the CDR3, the DNA is TGTGCCAGCAGCTCCCTCCCGGATACGCAGTATTTT. It translates to CASSSLPDTQYF.

This clonotype was seen at least ten times. The CDR3 sequence: CASSWGLAGGETQYF. CDR3 DNA sequence: TGTGCCAGCAGCTGGGGACTAGCGGGGGGAGAGACCCAGTACTTC. This chain connects TRBV7-2 to TRBJ2-5; TRBD2 matches 15 bases. V was clipped by 4 bases and J by 4 bases; unmatched bases: 1. The CDR3 is 15 amino acids. Germline V gene lookup returns CDR1 SGHTA and CDR2 FQGNSA.

Remarks on this clonotype: At one end the junction does not follow the germline gene, possibly because of a read error. The chain couples TRBV27 to TRBJ1-1; D may be TRBD1 (5 bases). There are 17 residues in the CDR3. Per the germline V gene, CDR1 is MNHEY and CDR2 is SMNVEV (reference sequence). The CDR3 DNA reads TGTGTCAGCAGTTTATTGTCCTTTGGGGCGAGGAACACTGAATCTTTCTTT. This sequence encodes CVSSLLSFGARNTESFF.

This clonotype was counted at least ten times. This chain uses TRBV20-1 with TRBJ1-2, with D maybe TRBD1 (6 bases). Trimming removed 0 bases at V and 6 bases at J, with 11 bases between. CDR1 is DFQATT and CDR2 is SNEGSKA in the germline V gene (reference sequence). The CDR3 runs 13 residues. CDR3 coding DNA: TGCAGTGCTAGAGACGGAGGGGGAAATGGCTACACCTTC. Translation: CSARDGGGNGYTF.

Ten or more counts support this clonotype. The V gene is TRBV15, the J gene TRBJ2-3; no firm D call. CDR3 size: 19 residues. Germline CDR1 LNHNV, CDR2 YYDKDF (reference sequence). Trimming took 0 bases from V and 1 from J, leaving 20 bases between them. The CDR3 reads CATSRDPPQASWGTDTQYF. CDR3 DNA: TGTGCCACCAGCAGAGATCCCCCGCAGGCTAGTTGGGGCACAGATACGCAGTATTTT.

In this sample, this clonotype turned up many times. This rearrangement joins TRBV12-3 or TRBV12-4 to TRBJ2-2; D is unclear. The CDR3 length is 15 residues. Trimming shortened V by 5 bases and J by 6 bases, and 16 bases separated the two germline ends. CDR3 residues: CASSLSLSGPGELFF. The DNA of the CDR3 is TGTGCCAGCAGTCTGTCGCTGTCCGGTCCCGGGGAGCTGTTTTTT.

CDR3 loop: CSAVDRAVNKPQHF. For the CDR3, the DNA is TGCAGTGCCGTTGACAGGGCGGTAAACAAGCCCCAGCATTTT. This chain links TRBV20-1 with TRBJ1-5, with TRBD1 identical over 7 bases. Germline V CDR1 and CDR2: DFQATT, SNEGSKA (reference sequence). V trimming: 6 bases; J trimming: 8 bases; junction bases outside the gene matches: 13. The CDR3 sequence is 14 residues long.

This clonotype has ten or more counts. The rearrangement uses TRBV10-3 and TRBJ2-5; D is ambiguous. CDR3 size: 13 residues. Germline CDR1 reads ENHRY; CDR2 reads SYGVKD. V dropped 4 bases and J dropped 3 bases, with 9 bases sitting between them. The CDR3 reads CAISGSQKETQYF. The CDR3 DNA is TGTGCCATCAGTGGGTCGCAAAAAGAGACCCAGTACTTC.

The table lists this clonotype with many counts. The chain joins TRBV20-1 to TRBJ1-5; D ambiguous. The V gene lost 0 bases and the J gene lost 3 bases, with 21 bases spanning the gap. Germline V CDR1 and CDR2: DFQATT, SNEGSKA (reference sequence). The CDR3 length is 18 residues. CDR3 in amino acids: CSARDRRQPPIFNQPQHF. CDR3 in DNA: TGCAGTGCTAGAGATCGTCGACAACCCCCCATATTCAATCAGCCCCAGCATTTT.

This clonotype was detected many times. The J gene is TRBJ2-5, the V gene TRBV7-2; D not certain. Trimming left V 3 bases short and J 1 base short, with 9 bases between. This CDR3 spans 14 amino acids. Germline lookup yields CDR1 SGHTA and CDR2 FQGNSA. CDR3 nucleotide sequence: TGTGCCAGCAGCTTTCAAAACAGCCAAGAGACCCAGTACTTC. This sequence encodes CASSFQNSQETQYF.

There are many counts of this clonotype. The chain combines TRBV28 with TRBJ2-2, with D perhaps TRBD1 (6 bases). Trimming stripped 7 bases from V and 6 bases from J, with 21 bases between. The CDR3 totals 16 residues. The V gene's germline CDR1 is MDHEN and CDR2 SYDVKM. The CDR3 coding sequence is TGTGCCAGCACTATCTCCTCAGGGGCTGGGGCCGGGGAGCTGTTTTTT. Translation: CASTISSGAGAGELFF.

This clonotype has at least ten counts. The J gene is TRBJ1-3, the V gene TRBV10-3, with D hard to call. This CDR3 region has 13 residues. V lost 7 bases, J lost 0 bases, and 7 bases lay in between. CDR1 ENHRY and CDR2 SYGVKD come from the germline V gene. The CDR3 region is CAIKESSGNTIYF. CDR3 nucleotides: TGTGCCATCAAAGAGAGCTCTGGAAACACCATATATTTT.

This clonotype was seen at least ten times. The V gene is TRBV7-9, the J gene TRBJ1-4; D perhaps matches TRBD1 (5 bases). In germline, CDR1 is SEHNR, CDR2 FQNEAQ (reference sequence). V lost 5 bases and J lost 7, with 17 bases in between. CDR3 length equals 15 residues. The CDR3 DNA reads as TGTGCCAGCAGCAACGGGGGTGCCGGGGTTGAAAAACTGTTTTTT. Its protein is CASSNGGAGVEKLFF. Full variable domain (rest looked up from reference TRBV7-9 and TRBJ1-4): DTGVSQNPRHKITKRGQNVTFRCDPISEHNRLYWYRQTLGQGPEFLTYFQNEAQLEKSRLLSDRFSAERPKGSFSTLEIQRTEQGDSAMYLCASSNGGAGVEKLFFGSGTQLSVL.